One and the same sample provided the 5 T cell receptor beta chains below, sequenced in a study of sequential checkpoint blockade in melanoma. The treatment here: randomized to nivolumab then ipilimumab (arm A) or the reverse (arm B). TCRdb keeps only in-frame clones here, not all; method: immunoSEQ multiplex PCR. The data hold some 18,000 clones, with around 80% observed a single time. Here the sequenced sample was CD8+ T cells sorted from blood (inferred from file names), taken from a patient given nivolumab and ipilimumab in sequence. The receptors here all came from a human donor with melanoma.

The chain links TRBV7-2 to TRBJ1-2; weak D call: TRBD1 (6 bases). The germline V and J ends were trimmed by 2 bases and 6 bases, with 16 bases remaining between them. The CDR3 consists of 15 residues. The germline gives CDR1 SGHTA, CDR2 FQGNSA. This CDR3 is CASSLFLGAGDGYTF. In nucleotides, the CDR3 is TGTGCCAGCAGCTTATTTCTGGGGGCGGGGGATGGCTACACCTTC.

This clone was seen only once. The chain links TRBV6-5 to TRBJ1-1; D not certain. There are 16 residues in the CDR3. The germline V gene encodes CDR1 MNHEY and CDR2 SVGAGI. Trimming took 0 bases from V and 2 from J, leaving 13 bases between them. The CDR3 DNA sequence: TGTGCCAGCAGTTACTCGATCACATTCGTTAACACTGAAGCTTTCTTT. Residues: CASSYSITFVNTEAFF.

V gene TRBV11-2 combines with J gene TRBJ2-7, with 9 bases fitting TRBD2. This CDR3 contains 15 residues. After removal of 4 bases from V and 0 bases from J, the junction contained 4 bases not matched to a gene. CDR1 is SGHAT and CDR2 is FQNNGV in the germline V gene. CDR3: CASSSWTSDSYEQYF. The DNA of the CDR3 is TGTGCCAGCAGCTCGTGGACTAGCGACTCCTACGAGCAGTACTTC.

The chain has TRBV27 and TRBJ1-2; D is possibly TRBD1 (6 bases). Deletions cut 5 bases from V and 4 bases from J, with 14 bases between. Per germline, CDR1 MNHEY and CDR2 SMNVEV (reference sequence). The CDR3 contains 14 residues. The CDR3: CASSNSRGGYGYTF. The CDR3 bases are TGTGCCAGCAGTAACTCCAGGGGTGGCTATGGCTACACCTTC.

This clone was seen a few times. This chain joins TRBV7-8 and TRBJ2-7; D might be TRBD1 (6 bases). With 6 bases removed from V and 4 bases from J, the gap between germline ends came to 16 bases. Per germline, CDR1 SGHVS and CDR2 FQNEAQ. The CDR3 totals 14 residues. The CDR3 DNA sequence: TGTGCCAGCAGTTCCCCCGGGACAAATTACGAGCAGTACTTC. Amino acids: CASSSPGTNYEQYF.